This T cell receptor beta chain was identified during a study of blood T cell repertoires in COVID-19. This CDR3 spans 13 amino acids. Trimming pared 4 bases from V and 1 base from J, leaving 7 bases between. The germline gives CDR1 LGHDT, CDR2 YNNKEL (reference sequence). Repertoires were generated with immunoSEQ multiplex PCR, while TCRdb's copy carries only in-frame clones and drops some. The sample lists about 170,000 clones; 79% were seen once. Sequencing input: PBMCs or T cells enriched from blood (not recorded which). The V call is TRBV3-1 (or the pseudogene TRBV3-2), the J call TRBJ2-5; D is ambiguous. The TCR was taken from a woman aged 70-85 years in a cohort exposed to, infected with or recovered from COVID-19 (not recorded which). CDR3 nucleotide sequence: TGTGCCAGCAGCCGCCGACTCCAAGAGACCCAGTACTTC. As protein: CASSRRLQETQYF.